The rows below give T cell receptor beta chains drawn from one sample of a study of control samples from healthy donors and cancer patients. TCRdb keeps only in-frame clones here, not all; method: immunoSEQ multiplex PCR. This sample carries some 130,000 clones, 80% to 95% of them seen once, and the ten largest clones take about 2.3%. Sequencing was carried out using blood. All receptors come from a man aged 40-55 years in good health. Each CDR3 is given with its conserved first and last residue. The D gene is left open where the match is weak. Clone size is shown for a subset of rows, as once, few, many or a class of expanded clone.

J,V,size,D,DNA,CDR3
TRBJ1-4,TRBV27,.,.,TGTGCCAGCAGACGTGTGAGTCCTAATGAAAAACTGTTTTTT,CASRRVSPNEKLFF
TRBJ2-1,TRBV20-1,.,TRBD2,TGCAGTGCTAGTTTGGAGACTAGCGGGGGGTACAATGAGCAGTTCTTC,CSASLETSGGYNEQFF
TRBJ1-1,TRBV6-1,.,.,TGTGCCAGCAGTGAGGATTGGAACACTGAAGCTTTCTTT,CASSEDWNTEAFF
TRBJ2-7,TRBV4-1,.,.,TGCGCCAGCAGCCAGAGCCACGGCGTTACCTACGAGCAGTACTTC,CASSQSHGVTYEQYF
TRBJ1-2,TRBV6-1,.,.,TGTGCCAGCAGTGAGCAGGGCCTAGTAGGCTACACCTTC,CASSEQGLVGYTF
TRBJ1-1,TRBV29-1,.,.,TGCAGCGTCACCGGGACGGTGGACACTGAAGCTTTCTTT,CSVTGTVDTEAFF
TRBJ2-1,TRBV6-1,.,TRBD2,TGTGCCAGCAGTGAAGCCGAGGGACTAGCGGGGCGGGGCAATGAGCAGTTCTTC,CASSEAEGLAGRGNEQFF
TRBJ2-7,TRBV6-5,.,TRBD1,TGTGCCAGCAGTCCCCTTGGGACAGGGGGCGGCGAGCAGTACTTC,CASSPLGTGGGEQYF
TRBJ1-4,TRBV28,.,TRBD1,TGTGCCAGCAGTTCCCTAAGGACAGGGGGTAACACCTATGCAACTAATGAAAAACTGTTTTTT,CASSSLRTGGNTYATNEKLFF
TRBJ1-2,TRBV18,.,.,TGTGCCAGCTCACCTGGAGGAAACTATGGCTACACCTTC,CASSPGGNYGYTF
TRBJ2-3,TRBV6-5,.,.,TGTGCCAGCAGTTACTCGATTCTCTCGGAAAATACGCAGTATTTT,CASSYSILSENTQYF
TRBJ2-5,TRBV7-6,once,.,TGTGCCAGCAGCTTAGCGCGGGGTCGGGAGACCCAGTACTTC,CASSLARGRETQYF
TRBJ1-2,TRBV2,.,.,TGTGCCAGCAGTCGGCGGGATGGCTACACCTTC,CASSRRDGYTF
TRBJ2-7,TRBV2,.,.,TGTGCCAGCTTAACGGAGTACGAGCAGTACTTC,CASLTEYEQYF
TRBJ2-7,TRBV28,.,.,TGTGCCAGCGGGCACAGTATCACCAACGAGCAGTACTTC,CASGHSITNEQYF
TRBJ2-1,TRBV24-1,.,TRBD1,TGTGCCACCACCTCCTCCAAGGGGGCAGCCTACAATGAGCAGTTCTTC,CATTSSKGAAYNEQFF
TRBJ2-3,TRBV7-8,.,TRBD2,TGTGCCAGCAGCTTAGCGTGGGTAGCGGGGGGTACAGATACGCAGTATTTT,CASSLAWVAGGTDTQYF
TRBJ2-1,TRBV4-1,.,.,TGCGCCAGTCGAACCGGGCCCGCGTCCTATGAGCAGTTCTTC,CASRTGPASYEQFF
TRBJ2-7,TRBV15,.,TRBD1,TGTGCCACCAGCGAGGGACAGGGACTCGAGCAGTACTTC,CATSEGQGLEQYF
TRBJ1-1,TRBV19,.,.,TGTGCCACCGGTGGGGGGGATGGATGGACTGAAGCTTTCTTT,CATGGGDGWTEAFF
TRBJ2-1,TRBV18,.,.,TGTGCCAGCTCCCTCTTGCCGAGGGATGAGCAGTTCTTC,CASSLLPRDEQFF
TRBJ2-4,TRBV5-1,.,TRBD1,TGCGCCAGCAGCTTACCGGGACAGGGCCTTAGTTCATCCAAAAACATTCAGTACTTC,CASSLPGQGLSSSKNIQYF
TRBJ1-2,TRBV6-1,.,.,TGTGCCAGCAGTGAAGACGTCAGGGCGGGTGGCTACACCTTC,CASSEDVRAGGYTF
TRBJ2-1,TRBV14,.,.,TGTGCCAGCAGCCACAGGGATTCCTCCTACAATGAGCAGTTCTTC,CASSHRDSSYNEQFF
TRBJ2-7,TRBV19,.,TRBD1,TGTGCCAGTAGAGACTGGGACAGGGGGCACGAGCAGTACTTC,CASRDWDRGHEQYF
TRBJ1-5,TRBV5-6,.,.,TGTGCCAGCAGCTTAGAAGAACCCCCCAATCAGCCCCAGCATTTT,CASSLEEPPNQPQHF
TRBJ1-2,TRBV3-1/TRBV3-2,.,.,TGTGCCAGCAGCCAAGAGGTTAGCTATGGCTACACCTTC,CASSQEVSYGYTF
TRBJ1-1,TRBV5-1,.,TRBD1,TGCGCCAGCAGCCCGGAGGGACAGACGACGAACACTGAAGCTTTCTTT,CASSPEGQTTNTEAFF
TRBJ2-3,TRBV2,.,.,TGTGCCAGCGAGGGGGAGGGGGGTACGGTGCAGTATTTT,CASEGEGGTVQYF
TRBJ1-2,TRBV6-5,once,TRBD1,TGTGCCAGCAAACTCTTGTCGGACAGGTCGGCCGGCTACACCTTC,CASKLLSDRSAGYTF
TRBJ2-1,TRBV5-4,.,TRBD2,TGTGCCAGCAGCGTCATGCTAGCGGGGCCCACCAATGAGCAGTTCTTC,CASSVMLAGPTNEQFF
TRBJ2-7,TRBV27,.,TRBD1,TGTGCCAGCAGCGAAGGACAGGGTCACTACGAGCAGTACTTC,CASSEGQGHYEQYF
TRBJ1-5,TRBV24-1,.,.,TGTGCCACCAGTGCCCCGGGCAAGGGGCCTCAGCCCCAGCATTTT,CATSAPGKGPQPQHF
TRBJ1-2,TRBV5-4,few,.,TGTGCCAGCAGCGGATCCTTGTATGGCTACACCTTC,CASSGSLYGYTF
TRBJ1-1,TRBV18,.,.,TGTGCCAGCTCGTCTCTACCGGTCCCCAACACTGAAGCTTTCTTT,CASSSLPVPNTEAFF
TRBJ2-2,TRBV3-1/TRBV3-2,.,.,TGTGCCAGCAGCTACGGCATGGGGGGCGCAACCGGGGAGCTGTTTTTT,CASSYGMGGATGELFF
TRBJ2-1,TRBV10-2,.,TRBD2,TGCGCCAGCAGCGTTAGCGGGGGAAGGGGGAATGAGCAGTTCTTC,CASSVSGGRGNEQFF
TRBJ2-1,TRBV15,.,.,TGTGCCACCAGCAGAGCTGACGCTAACGGGGGCGGAGAGCAGTTCTTC,CATSRADANGGGEQFF
TRBJ2-3,TRBV3-1/TRBV3-2,.,TRBD1,TGTGCCAGCAGCCAACTTGGGGACAGGAGCACAGATACGCAGTATTTT,CASSQLGDRSTDTQYF
TRBJ2-3,TRBV19,.,.,TGTGCCAGTAGTGCCGGAGATACGCAGTATTTT,CASSAGDTQYF